This TCR beta chain was sequenced during a study of post-analysis software for immune sequencing data. Study results and caveats: Among five TRBV segments more frequent in patients than controls were TRBV5-6, TRBV5-1 and TRBV20-1.

Unique molecular identifiers were carried by the TCR beta cDNA libraries. Yield was some 540,000 cDNA molecules from roughly 0.93 to 9.6 million T cells. TCRdb re-called the PCR reads through MiXCR, storing one row per CDR3 protein. The sample carries roughly 700,000 distinct CDR3 sequences, 30% recorded once. Worth noting for this clonotype: The antigen is unknown.

The germline gives CDR1 MDHEN, CDR2 SYDVKM. This CDR3 is built from 18 residues. Unmatched junction bases numbered 8, after V lost 1 base and J lost 1 base. The chain couples TRBV28 to TRBJ2-7, with 12 bases that match TRBD2. Sequences were obtained from blood. The origin of this receptor is a girl aged 10 to 17 with multiple sclerosis. The CDR3 DNA reads TGTGCCAGCAGTTTATTCCCCCGGACTAGCGGGGATTCCTACGAGCAGTACTTC. Encoded protein: CASSLFPRTSGDSYEQYF.